These T cell receptor beta chains were read from a single sample in a study of T cells in Graves' hyperthyroidism and ophthalmopathy. TCRdb called the multiplex PCR reads again in MiXCR, with one record for every CDR3 protein. The table lists approximately 300,000 distinct CDR3 sequences, approximately 17% of them singletons. The sequencing sample was made of blood. The source of these receptors is a man aged 25-45 years with Graves' hyperthyroidism. CDR3s include the opening cysteine and the closing phenylalanine or tryptophan. A D gene is named only where the DNA matches it firmly. Not all rows give a size; the values are once, few, many and, for expanded clones, a class.

clone size	V gene	CDR3 length	D gene	J gene	CDR3 DNA	CDR3 protein
-	TRBV7-8	15	TRBD1	TRBJ2-2	TGTGCCAGCAGCCGAGGGGGCTTATTCACCGGGGAGCTGTTTTTT	CASSRGGLFTGELFF
few	TRBV19	15	TRBD1	TRBJ2-7	TGTGCCAGTACAACTTCCGGGACAGGAGGAGGCGAGCAGTACTTC	CASTTSGTGGGEQYF
few	TRBV24-1	14	-	TRBJ1-2	TGTGCCACGAGGGACGGGGGAGCTAACTATGGCTACACCTTC	CATRDGGANYGYTF
many	TRBV10-3	15	-	TRBJ2-3	TGTGCCATCAGTGACCCCTCAGTTAGCACAGATACGCAGTATTTT	CAISDPSVSTDTQYF
many	TRBV7-8	12	-	TRBJ2-3	TGTGCCAGCAGCCTGGATGACGGGACGCAGTATTTT	CASSLDDGTQYF
many	TRBV18	13	TRBD1	TRBJ2-5	TGTGCCAGCTCACCGGGACAGACGGAGACCCAGTACTTC	CASSPGQTETQYF
-	TRBV5-1	12	TRBD2	TRBJ2-7	TGCGCCAGCAGCTTAACGGGAGGAGAGCTGTACTTC	CASSLTGGELYF
-	TRBV28	15	-	TRBJ2-6	TGTGCCAGCAGTTTTGCGGGATCTGGGGCCAACGTCCTGACTTTC	CASSFAGSGANVLTF
-	TRBV20-1	15	-	TRBJ1-2	TGCAGTGCTAGAGGGAACCCCCGGGGACCCTATGGCTACACCTTC	CSARGNPRGPYGYTF
-	TRBV20-1	13	-	TRBJ1-1	TGCAGTGCTGGCGCCGGGGCGAGCACTGAAGCTTTCTTT	CSAGAGASTEAFF
-	TRBV6-5	17	-	TRBJ1-6	TGTGCCAGCAGTTACCGCTTGCCGGGACGGCTTAATTCACCCCTCCACTTT	CASSYRLPGRLNSPLHF
-	TRBV20-1	14	-	TRBJ1-1	TGCAGTGCTAGGGCCGAGACGGAATTCACTGAAGCTTTCTTT	CSARAETEFTEAFF
many	TRBV12-3/TRBV12-4	13	TRBD2	TRBJ2-1	TGTGCCAGCGCGGGAGGGTCCGGAAATGAGCAGTTCTTC	CASAGGSGNEQFF
-	TRBV11-3	14	TRBD2	TRBJ2-7	TGTGCCAGCAGCTCCGCCGGGACTATCTACGAGCAGTACTTC	CASSSAGTIYEQYF
-	TRBV6-5	17	-	TRBJ1-5	TGTGCCAGCAGTTACTCGTGGTTTCAGGGAGGAAATCAGCCCCAGCATTTT	CASSYSWFQGGNQPQHF
once	TRBV12-5	13	-	TRBJ1-1	TGTGCTAGTGGTTTGTCCAGGGTGGCTGAAGCTTTCTTT	CASGLSRVAEAFF
few	TRBV2	12	-	TRBJ2-5	TGTGCCGGCAGCTATTCCGCCCAGTCCCAGTACTTC	CAGSYSAQSQYF
many	TRBV18	14	TRBD2	TRBJ2-7	TGTGCCAGCTCACCAGGGACTAGCAACCACGAGCAGTACTTC	CASSPGTSNHEQYF
-	TRBV27	13	-	TRBJ1-5	TGTGCCAGCAGTTTATCCGCAGGATCGCCCCAGCATTTT	CASSLSAGSPQHF
many	TRBV12-3/TRBV12-4	14	-	TRBJ2-3	TGTGCCAGCAGCCGGGGAGGGGGGGAAGATACGCAGTATTTT	CASSRGGGEDTQYF
many	TRBV7-9	13	-	TRBJ1-2	TGTGCCAGCAGCTTAGCGGACACTTATGGCTACACCTTC	CASSLADTYGYTF
many	TRBV6-1	20	TRBD2	TRBJ2-3	TGTGCCAGCAGCCCTAGGTGGGGACTGGTTAGCGGGAGCCCCAAGGATACGCAGTATTTT	CASSPRWGLVSGSPKDTQYF
few	TRBV11-2	16	TRBD2	TRBJ2-5	TGTGCCAGCAGCCGTGGGGGGACTATTTTTGTCGAGACCCAGTACTTC	CASSRGGTIFVETQYF
many	TRBV12-3/TRBV12-4	19	-	TRBJ1-5	TGTGCCAGCAGTTTAGCTGGTCAGGGTCGCCCCCGTGAGAATCAGCCCCAGCATTTT	CASSLAGQGRPRENQPQHF
-	TRBV5-4	15	-	TRBJ2-2	TGTGCCAGCAGCCCCCGAGGGTTAAGCGCCGGGGAGCTGTTTTTT	CASSPRGLSAGELFF
many	TRBV27	13	-	TRBJ1-1	TGTGCCAGCAGTTACTACTTGGGGACTGAAGCTTTCTTT	CASSYYLGTEAFF
-	TRBV27	13	-	TRBJ2-7	TGTGCCAGCAGTTTATCCCCTCTCTACGAGCAGTACTTC	CASSLSPLYEQYF
many	TRBV11-2	16	-	TRBJ2-4	TGTGCCAGCAGCCCCTTTAAACCGGGGGTAAAAAACATTCAGTACTTC	CASSPFKPGVKNIQYF
few	TRBV7-9	15	-	TRBJ2-2	TGTGCCAGCAGCTTAGGGAGGTCTGCAACCGGGGAGCTGTTTTTT	CASSLGRSATGELFF
-	TRBV6-1	14	-	TRBJ2-2	TGTGCCATCCGACGCTCGGGGGGCAACGGGGAGCTGTTTTTT	CAIRRSGGNGELFF
many	TRBV10-3	14	TRBD1	TRBJ1-1	TGTGCCATCAGTCGAGGGACAGCGAACACTGAAGCTTTCTTT	CAISRGTANTEAFF
many	TRBV5-1	15	-	TRBJ2-2	TGCGCCAGCACCCCCGGGACTGTGAACACCGGGGAGCTGTTTTTT	CASTPGTVNTGELFF
few	TRBV12-3/TRBV12-4	14	-	TRBJ1-4	TGTGCCAGCAGCACAGGGAGGGCTAATGAAAAACTGTTTTTT	CASSTGRANEKLFF
few	TRBV5-1	14	TRBD2	TRBJ2-1	TGCGCCAGCAGGACTAGCGGGGCCGACAATGAGCAGTTCTTC	CASRTSGADNEQFF
-	TRBV6-1	15	-	TRBJ1-2	TGTGCCAGCAGCCCGGTCCCGACGTATGGCTATGGCTACACCTTC	CASSPVPTYGYGYTF
many	TRBV12-3/TRBV12-4	14	-	TRBJ1-3	TGTGCCAGCAGCGAAGGGTACTCTGGAAACACCATATATTTT	CASSEGYSGNTIYF
many	TRBV6-1	15	-	TRBJ2-7	TGTGCCAGCAGTGATGAACCGGGACGAACCTACGAGCAGTACTTC	CASSDEPGRTYEQYF
-	TRBV3-1	15	-	TRBJ1-1	TGTGCCAGCAGCCAAGAGGGGGTCGTGAACACTGAAGCTTTCTTT	CASSQEGVVNTEAFF
many	TRBV4-1	15	-	TRBJ1-2	TGCGCCAGCAGCCAAACACAGGGAACCAACTATGGCTACACCTTC	CASSQTQGTNYGYTF